This passage covers 28 T cell receptor beta chains from one sample sequenced in a study of blood T cells in healthy people across ages. Alongside a J-beta primer mix, a sample-barcoded 5' primer served in a second PCR lasting roughly 7 to 12 cycles. Using its own MiXCR run on the 5' RACE reads, TCRdb lists one record per CDR3 protein. The sample lists 980,000 or so distinct CDR3 sequences; approximately 49% were seen once. Sequencing used blood. All receptors come from a man aged 25-45 years in good health.

CDR3 nucleotide sequence: TGTGCCAGCAGCTTAGTTGGGACTAGCGTGAGGACCCAGTACTTC. It codes for CASSLVGTSVRTQYF. V and J are TRBV11-2 and TRBJ2-5, with 10 bases fitting TRBD2. The ends lost 1 base at V and 7 bases at J; junction bases unmatched: 6. CDR1 and CDR2 (germline): SGHAT, FQNNGV. CDR3 length equals 15 residues.

At least ten counts were recorded for this clonotype. This chain joins TRBV6-5 and TRBJ2-3; TRBD2 matches 10 bases. The ends lost 4 bases at V and 3 bases at J; junction bases unmatched: 7. The CDR3 runs 16 residues. Germline values: CDR1 MNHEY, CDR2 SVGAGI. The CDR3 sequence: CASSWMETSGTDTQYF. CDR3 nucleotides: TGTGCCAGCAGTTGGATGGAGACTAGCGGGACAGATACGCAGTATTTT.

The genes are TRBV5-1 and TRBJ2-5; 10 positions match TRBD2. With V trimmed by 2 bases and J by 11 bases, 21 bases remained unmatched. The CDR3 spans 18 residues. Germline V gene sequence: CDR1 SGHRS, CDR2 YFSETQ. The CDR3 nucleotides are TGCGCCAGCAGCTTCCGCGGAATAGCGGGGGGAAGTTACAATGAGCAGTACTTC. Encoded protein: CASSFRGIAGGSYNEQYF.

This clonotype occurred a few times. The chain employs TRBV9 and TRBJ2-3, with D maybe TRBD1 (5 bases). V lost 0 bases and J 5 bases, leaving 13 bases between the germline ends. Per germline, CDR1 SGDLS and CDR2 YYNGEE. CDR3 length: 15 amino acids. The CDR3 here is CASSVEGAEQDTQYF. The CDR3, as DNA: TGTGCCAGCAGCGTAGAAGGGGCCGAGCAAGATACGCAGTATTTT.

This clonotype has at least ten counts. V and J are TRBV20-1 and TRBJ2-7, with 8 bases lining up with TRBD2. Trimming cost V 3 bases and J 4 bases; bases outside gene matches: 11. Germline CDR1 DFQATT, CDR2 SNEGSKA (reference sequence). The CDR3 totals 15 residues. In DNA, the CDR3 is TGCAGTGCTAGGACGGACGGGGGGGATGGGTACGAGCAGTACTTC. This sequence encodes CSARTDGGDGYEQYF.

V is TRBV20-1 and J is TRBJ1-2; D perhaps matches TRBD1 (6 bases). The V and J ends lost 4 bases and 7 bases respectively, with 22 bases between them. Per germline, CDR1 DFQATT and CDR2 SNEGSKA (reference sequence). The CDR3 has 15 residues. Here the CDR3 reads CSAIPGGGGGIGYTF. Here the CDR3 DNA reads TGCAGTGCTATCCCCGGGGGTGGGGGCGGGATTGGCTACACCTTC.

This clonotype was detected ten times or more. The chain employs TRBV28 and TRBJ1-6; D remains ambiguous. Trimming cost V 8 bases and J 0 bases, with 8 bases left between them. The CDR3 runs 14 residues. The germline gives CDR1 MDHEN, CDR2 SYDVKM. The CDR3 sequence is CASLGSSYNSPLHF. DNA for the CDR3: TGTGCCAGCCTGGGGAGCTCCTATAATTCACCCCTCCACTTT.

This clonotype came up once. The chain carries TRBV12-3 or TRBV12-4 and TRBJ2-3, with 7 bases that match TRBD2. CDR3 length: 16 residues. V lost 4 bases to trimming and J lost 0 bases; unmatched junction nucleotides: 7. The CDR3 nucleotides are TGTGCCAGCAGTTCCCGGGGGGTTCCTAGCACAGATACGCAGTATTTT. This codes for CASSSRGVPSTDTQYF.

The rearrangement links TRBV20-1 to TRBJ2-5; D tentatively fits TRBD1 or TRBD2 (5 bases each). The CDR3 is 14 amino acids. Germline CDR1 DFQATT, CDR2 SNEGSKA (reference sequence). Between the trimmed V and J ends, which lost 0 bases and 5 bases, there was a span of 13 bases. The CDR3 reads CSARDFRGGETQYF. CDR3 sequence (DNA): TGCAGTGCTAGAGATTTTCGGGGCGGGGAGACCCAGTACTTC.

The chain is built from TRBV28 and TRBJ2-3, with TRBD1 matching over 8 bases. The CDR3 contains 15 residues. CDR1 MDHEN and CDR2 SYDVKM come from the germline V gene. Losses at the gene ends were 1 base for V and 4 bases for J; bases not matched to a gene: 4. This chain's CDR3 is CASSLSGTGADTQYF. The CDR3 bases are TGTGCCAGCAGTTTATCCGGGACAGGAGCAGATACGCAGTATTTT.

DNA for the CDR3: TGCGCCAGCAGCCAAGATACAGGGATTGTTTCTGGGGCCAACGTCCTGACTTTC. Translating it yields CASSQDTGIVSGANVLTF. This rearrangement joins TRBV4-3 to TRBJ2-6; weak D call: TRBD1 (6 bases). The CDR3 extends over 18 amino acids. In germline, CDR1 is LGHNA, CDR2 YSLEER. With 0 bases removed from V and 1 base from J, the gap between germline ends came to 13 bases.

This chain links TRBV29-1 with TRBJ2-1; 9 nucleotides match TRBD1. Germline assignment: CDR1 SQVTM and CDR2 ANQGSEA. The CDR3 sequence is 11 residues long. The trim removed 6 bases at V and 9 bases at J, leaving 3 bases unmatched. The CDR3 is CSVQGAAEQFF. The CDR3 bases are TGCAGCGTACAGGGGGCGGCTGAGCAGTTCTTC.

This clonotype was seen more than once but under ten times. The chain employs TRBV7-2 and TRBJ2-1; no definite D call. Germline CDR1 reads SGHTA; CDR2 reads FQGNSA. The ends were cut back, 1 base at V and 7 bases at J, with 14 bases in the middle. The CDR3 covers 15 residues. The CDR3 DNA is TGTGCCAGCAGCTTAGGCAGTGGTCCGGCAAATGAGCAGTTCTTC. Its protein is CASSLGSGPANEQFF.

J is TRBJ2-2 and V is TRBV20-1; tentatively, D is TRBD1 (8 bases). Trimming cost V 5 bases and J 6 bases, with 19 bases left between them. CDR1 and CDR2 from the germline V gene are DFQATT and SNEGSKA (reference sequence). The CDR3 sequence is 15 residues long. DNA for the CDR3: TGCAGTGCTCCCGCGGGAGACAGGGGACCCGGGGAGCTGTTTTTT. Protein product: CSAPAGDRGPGELFF.

The rearrangement links TRBV6-4 to TRBJ2-3, with 8 bases that match TRBD2. V dropped 5 bases and J dropped 6; count of bases not matched to a gene: 7. Germline assignment: CDR1 MRHNA and CDR2 SNTAGT. CDR3 length: 14 residues. Here the CDR3 reads CASSNGGAGDTQYF. The CDR3 DNA reads as TGTGCCAGCAGTAACGGGGGGGCCGGGGATACGCAGTATTTT.

Worth noting for this clonotype: A much larger clonotype is one base distant, so this may be a read error. No conserved phenylalanine or tryptophan is present at the end of the CDR3, so a read error is the likely explanation. The chain joins TRBV7-2 to TRBJ2-7, with 7 nucleotides matching TRBD2. V lost 2 bases and J lost 6; bases outside the gene matches: 7. This CDR3 comprises 14 residues. CDR1 is SGHTA and CDR2 is FQGNSA in the germline V gene. The CDR3: CASSLTSARVEQYL. CDR3 DNA sequence: TGTGCCAGCAGCTTAACTAGCGCTCGGGTCGAGCAGTACCTC.

This clonotype has a handful of counts. CDR3: CASSLASVSGGPWVDTQYF. Here the CDR3 DNA reads TGTGCCAGCAGCTTAGCCTCTGTTAGCGGTGGGCCTTGGGTAGATACGCAGTATTTT. This chain connects TRBV7-8 to TRBJ2-3; D possibly corresponds to TRBD2 (6 bases). Trimming took 0 bases from V and 5 from J, leaving 24 bases between them. CDR1 is SGHVS, CDR2 FQNEAQ, per germline. CDR3 length: 19 residues.

This chain connects TRBV7-2 to TRBJ1-3; D not resolved. This CDR3 spans 15 amino acids. Trimming cost V 1 base and J 0 bases, with 7 bases left between them. Germline values: CDR1 SGHTA, CDR2 FQGNSA. Here the CDR3 reads CASSLGPSSGNTIYF. The CDR3 DNA sequence: TGTGCCAGCAGCTTAGGGCCGAGCTCTGGAAACACCATATATTTT. Variable domain in full (rest from reference TRBV7-2 and TRBJ1-3): GAGVSQSPSNKVTEKGKDVELRCDPISGHTALYWYRQSLGQGLEFLIYFQGNSAPDKSGLPSDRFSAERTGGSVSTLTIQRTQQEDSAVYLCASSLGPSSGNTIYFGEGSWLTVV.

V is TRBV27 and J is TRBJ1-5, with 11 bases that match TRBD1. The CDR3 has 16 amino acids. Germline CDR1 and CDR2: MNHEY and SMNVEV (reference sequence). The J segment lost 7 bases and the V segment lost 4 bases, leaving 9 bases of the junction unmatched. The CDR3 coding sequence is TGTGCCAGCAGTTACTCCACCGGGACAGGGGGACAGCCCCAGCATTTT. Translated, it gives CASSYSTGTGGQPQHF.

A few counts support this clonotype. The V and J genes are TRBV7-2 and TRBJ2-3, with a possible D match to TRBD1 (7 bases). Trimming took off 0 bases at V and 3 bases at J, with 16 bases between the two ends. This CDR3 comprises 17 residues. CDR1 is SGHTA, CDR2 FQGNSA, per germline. Here the CDR3 reads CASSLAGWRGQTDTQYF. The CDR3 region has the DNA TGTGCCAGCAGCTTAGCGGGGTGGAGGGGGCAGACAGATACGCAGTATTTT.

The CDR3 coding sequence is TGCAGTGCCGGGGGGACAGACCGGACGGATACGCAGTATTTT. Encoded protein: CSAGGTDRTDTQYF. This chain uses TRBV20-1 with TRBJ2-3; D is tentatively TRBD1 or TRBD2 (7 bases each). The V gene lost 6 bases and the J gene lost 6 bases, with 19 bases spanning the gap. There are 14 residues in the CDR3. The germline gives CDR1 DFQATT, CDR2 SNEGSKA (reference sequence).

This sequence joins TRBV7-9 and TRBJ2-2, with D maybe TRBD2 (6 bases). Germline-derived CDR1 and CDR2 are SEHNR and FQNEAQ (reference sequence). The CDR3 has 18 residues. Deletions cut 3 bases from V and 2 bases from J, with 19 bases between. CDR3: CASSFHLGGLQNTGELFF. The CDR3 DNA follows: TGTGCCAGCAGCTTCCACCTCGGGGGACTTCAAAACACCGGGGAGCTGTTTTTT.

The rearrangement uses TRBV4-2 and TRBJ2-5, with 7 positions matching TRBD1. Germline V gene data show CDR1 as LGHNA and CDR2 as YNFKEQ. With 6 bases clipped from V and 4 bases from J, the junction kept 8 bases outside the gene matches. CDR3 length: 14 amino acids. The DNA of the CDR3 is TGTGCCAGCAGGGACGACAGGGCGGGAGAGACCCAGTACTTC. Translation gives CASRDDRAGETQYF.

The gene calls are TRBV9 and TRBJ2-3; 9 bases agree with TRBD2. The ends lost 4 bases at V and 14 bases at J; junction bases unmatched: 8. The CDR3 is 12 residues long. Germline-derived CDR1 and CDR2 are SGDLS and YYNGEE. CDR3 DNA: TGTGCCAGCAGCCCTCCGGGACTAGCCCTGTATTTT. Its protein product is CASSPPGLALYF.

In nucleotides, the CDR3 is TGTGCCAGCAGCTCATGGGGGGGGGCAACGGACACTGAAGCTTTCTTT. Its protein is CASSSWGGATDTEAFF. The chain carries TRBV7-9 and TRBJ1-1; tentatively, D is TRBD1 (6 bases). The CDR3 consists of 16 residues. Per germline, CDR1 SEHNR and CDR2 FQNEAQ (reference sequence). Trimming cost V 4 bases and J 3 bases, with 18 bases left between them.

The table lists this clonotype with a few counts. The V and J genes are TRBV5-6 and TRBJ1-2; 7 nucleotides align to TRBD1. This CDR3 has 14 residues. Germline loops: CDR1 SGHDT, CDR2 YYEEEE. V shed 3 bases and J 4 bases; nucleotides not matched to a gene: 6. The CDR3 here is CASSWADRAYGYTF. The CDR3 DNA reads as TGTGCCAGCAGCTGGGCTGACAGGGCCTATGGCTACACCTTC.

This clonotype appeared once. The chain joins TRBV15 to TRBJ1-6, with D hard to call. This CDR3 spans 12 amino acids. Trimming pared 2 bases from V and 6 bases from J, leaving 2 bases between. The germline V gene encodes CDR1 LNHNV and CDR2 YYDKDF (reference sequence). The CDR3 DNA reads as TGTGCCACCAGCAGAACTAATTCACCCCTCCACTTT. It codes for CATSRTNSPLHF.

This chain joins TRBV3-1 and TRBJ2-7, with D possibly matching TRBD2 (5 bases). The CDR3 contains 17 residues. Germline CDR1 and CDR2: LGHDT and YNNKEL (reference sequence). V was trimmed by 0 bases and J by 2 bases, leaving 17 bases between them. The CDR3 spells CASSQEVGGVVAYEQYF. The DNA of the CDR3 is TGTGCCAGCAGCCAAGAGGTTGGAGGAGTAGTTGCCTACGAGCAGTACTTC.